The 23 T cell receptor beta chains listed next were all sequenced from one sample in a study of circulating and synovial CD4+ cells in juvenile arthritis. Repertoires were generated with immunoSEQ multiplex PCR, while TCRdb's copy carries only in-frame clones and drops some. The sample lists tens of thousands of clones; around 95% were seen once. The specimen sequenced was CD4+ T cells from blood. The receptor source for this set is a human donor with juvenile idiopathic arthritis.

The gene calls are TRBV5-1 and TRBJ2-1; D remains unclear. The V and J ends lost 7 bases and 0 bases respectively, with 11 bases between them. CDR3 length equals 14 residues. The germline CDR1 and CDR2 sequences are SGHRS and YFSETQ. The CDR3 coding sequence is TGCGCCAGCTCCCTTGAGAGCTCCTACAATGAGCAGTTCTTC. Amino acid sequence: CASSLESSYNEQFF.

This chain links TRBV14 with TRBJ1-6; D is unclear. Trimming removed 5 bases at V and 7 bases at J, with 12 bases between. Germline V gives CDR1 SGHDN, CDR2 FVKESK. The CDR3 is 14 amino acids. CDR3 DNA: TGTGCCAGCAGCTTTTCGGCGGGGAATTCACCCCTCCACTTT. This translates into CASSFSAGNSPLHF.

CDR3 protein: CASSLMGQGDFYSPLHF. The CDR3 bases are TGTGCCAGCAGCTTAATGGGACAGGGCGACTTCTACTCACCCCTCCACTTT. The chain is built from TRBV5-4 and TRBJ1-6, with 9 bases aligning to TRBD1. The CDR3 sequence is 17 residues long. The junction had 13 bases not matched to a gene; V was cut back by 2 bases and J by 10 bases. Germline loops: CDR1 SGHNT, CDR2 YYREEE (reference sequence).

This clone was seen just once. This chain links TRBV21-1 with TRBJ1-5; the table's D gene call, TRBD1, was not cross checked with the DNA. TRBV21-1 is a recognized pseudogene. The CDR3 has 15 residues. For the CDR3, the DNA is TGTGCCAGCAGCAATGACAGGGGGCGGCCTCAGCCCCAGCATTTT. Translated: CASSNDRGRPQPQHF.

This sequence joins TRBV13 and TRBJ2-2; 9 bases are a match to TRBD2. V lost 2 bases to trimming and J lost 5 bases; unmatched junction nucleotides: 6. This CDR3 is 16 amino acids long. Germline loops: CDR1 PRHDT, CDR2 FYEKMQ (reference sequence). The CDR3 DNA follows: TGTGCCAGCAGCTTACTTAGCGGGAGAGAGACCGGGGAGCTGTTTTTT. Its translation is CASSLLSGRETGELFF.

V is TRBV2 and J is TRBJ2-2; 11 nucleotides line up with TRBD2. The CDR3 consists of 21 residues. J was trimmed by 6 bases and V by 5 bases; bases with no gene match: 23. CDR1 and CDR2 (germline): SNHLY, FYNNEI. CDR3 residues: CASSKKGRVIAGGPRAGELFF. The CDR3 coding sequence is TGTGCCAGCAGTAAGAAAGGCCGCGTGATAGCGGGAGGGCCGAGGGCCGGGGAGCTGTTTTTT.

Note on this clone: Distinct nucleotide sequences in the sample also encode this CDR3. The chain couples TRBV28 to TRBJ1-4; D is perhaps TRBD1 (6 bases). This CDR3 has 15 amino acids. Per germline, CDR1 MDHEN and CDR2 SYDVKM. V was trimmed by 6 bases and J by 3 bases, leaving 14 bases between them. CDR3 protein: CASRYPGVSNEKLFF. The CDR3 nucleotides are TGTGCCAGCAGATACCCAGGGGTTTCTAATGAAAAACTGTTTTTT.

This clone was seen only once. V gene TRBV27 combines with J gene TRBJ2-7; TRBD1 is a possible D gene (5 bases). Trimming stripped 4 bases from V and 1 base from J, with 11 bases between. Germline V gene lookup returns CDR1 MNHEY and CDR2 SMNVEV (reference sequence). The CDR3 is 14 amino acids. CDR3 bases: TGTGCCAGCAGTTCAGCAGGGATGTCCTACGAGCAGTACTTC. It codes for CASSSAGMSYEQYF.

The chain combines TRBV11-1 with TRBJ2-1, with a possible D match to TRBD1 (5 bases). Trimming took off 0 bases at V and 9 bases at J, with 9 bases between the two ends. Germline loops: CDR1 SGHAT, CDR2 FQDESV (reference sequence). The CDR3 contains 13 residues. The CDR3 reads CASSLALRGEQFF. The CDR3 nucleotides are TGTGCCAGCAGCTTAGCGCTAAGGGGTGAGCAGTTCTTC.

Regarding this clone: Here the CDR3 omits its conserved ending phenylalanine or tryptophan, so a read error is the likely source. The chain carries TRBV6-1 and TRBJ1-2; 9 nucleotides match TRBD1. The ends lost 3 bases at V and 6 bases at J; junction bases unmatched: 8. The CDR3 runs 15 residues. Germline CDR1 MNHNS, CDR2 SASEGT. For the CDR3, the DNA is TGTGCCAGCAGTGATAACAGGGGGCGGTATGATGGCTACACCGTC. This encodes CASSDNRGRYDGYTV.

The gene calls are TRBV28 and TRBJ1-2, with D maybe TRBD1 (5 bases). Looked up from germline, CDR1 is MDHEN and CDR2 is SYDVKM. The CDR3 totals 15 residues. With 6 bases removed from V and 4 bases from J, the gap between germline ends came to 18 bases. The CDR3 nucleotides are TGTGCCAGCAGCTTACCGGACACTGGGGTCTATGGCTACACCTTC. Translated: CASSLPDTGVYGYTF.

This chain links TRBV7-9 with TRBJ2-5; 8 nucleotides align to TRBD1. In germline, CDR1 is SEHNR, CDR2 FQNEAQ (reference sequence). The CDR3 has 14 amino acids. V dropped 5 bases and J dropped 4; count of bases not matched to a gene: 6. The CDR3 is CASSPGTGGETQYF. CDR3 DNA: TGTGCCAGCAGCCCCGGTACAGGGGGAGAGACCCAGTACTTC.

This chain joins TRBV6-1 and TRBJ2-3; 10 bases fit TRBD2. Trimming cost V 11 bases and J 5 bases; bases outside gene matches: 10. CDR1 MNHNS and CDR2 SASEGT come from the germline V gene. The CDR3 has 14 residues. As DNA, the CDR3 is TGTGCCGGTAGTCAGCGGGGGGGCCGAGATACGCAGTATTTT. This codes for CAGSQRGGRDTQYF.

The rearrangement joins TRBV9 to TRBJ2-1, with unresolved D. The CDR3 sequence is 13 residues long. The V end lost 3 bases, the J end lost 9 bases, and 13 bases lay between the germline ends. Germline V gene lookup returns CDR1 SGDLS and CDR2 YYNGEE. For the CDR3, the DNA is TGTGCCAGCAGCGCAGACCCTTTAGCTGAGCAGTTCTTC. Translation gives CASSADPLAEQFF.

This chain links TRBV6-5 with TRBJ1-2; tentatively, D is TRBD1 (5 bases). From germline, CDR1 is MNHEY and CDR2 SVGAGI. The CDR3 is made up of 11 amino acids. Trimming pared 5 bases from V and 8 bases from J, leaving 9 bases between. CDR3: CASSTRQGYTF. The CDR3 region has the DNA TGTGCCAGCAGTACCAGACAGGGCTACACCTTC.

The J gene is TRBJ2-5, the V gene TRBV6-1; D call uncertain. In germline, CDR1 is MNHNS, CDR2 SASEGT. The CDR3 extends over 12 amino acids. V was cut by 6 bases and J by 0 bases, with 5 bases left in between. The CDR3, as DNA: TGTGCCAGCAGCCGGGACCAAGAGACCCAGTACTTC. As protein: CASSRDQETQYF.

J is TRBJ2-7 and V is TRBV19, with TRBD1 identical over 7 bases. Germline V gene sequence: CDR1 LNHDA, CDR2 SQIVND (reference sequence). The length of the CDR3 is 15 residues. The ends lost 6 bases at V and 0 bases at J; junction bases unmatched: 8. In nucleotides, the CDR3 is TGTGCCAGTAGACCCGGGACAGCCGTCTCCTACGAGCAGTACTTC. Protein product: CASRPGTAVSYEQYF.

CDR3 loop: CASGLSPLGLQETQYF. The CDR3 DNA is TGTGCTAGTGGTTTGTCCCCCTTGGGGCTGCAAGAGACCCAGTACTTC. The rearrangement links TRBV12-5 to TRBJ2-5; D is possibly TRBD1 (5 bases). CDR1 is LGHNT and CDR2 is FRNRAP in the germline V gene. Trimming removed 2 bases at V and 2 bases at J, with 15 bases between. The CDR3 extends over 16 amino acids.

The chain combines TRBV11-2 with TRBJ1-2; possibly TRBD1 for D (6 bases). This CDR3 contains 19 residues. The V gene's germline CDR1 is SGHAT and CDR2 FQNNGV. V was pared by 6 bases and J by 7 bases, with 33 bases between. The CDR3 region has the DNA TGTGCCAGCAGACGAGCCGGGACATCGTCTCCCGGTACCTCCTCTGGCTACACCTTC. It codes for CASRRAGTSSPGTSSGYTF.

J is TRBJ1-5 and V is TRBV30; D is uncertain. Per the germline V gene, CDR1 is GTSNPN and CDR2 is SVGIG (reference sequence). The germline V and J ends were trimmed by 8 bases and 3 bases, with 14 bases remaining between them. CDR3 length: 13 residues. The CDR3 nucleotides read TGTGCCGGCTCCTGGAGGGCCAATCAGCCCCAGCATTTT. This gives the protein CAGSWRANQPQHF.

The chain has TRBV6-6 and TRBJ2-3, with TRBD2 matching over 8 bases. The CDR3 is made up of 16 amino acids. V shed 0 bases and J 4 bases; nucleotides not matched to a gene: 6. Per germline, CDR1 MNHNY and CDR2 SVGAGI (reference sequence). CDR3 bases: TGTGCCAGCAGTTACTCTGACGGGGGGGCCGCAGATACGCAGTATTTT. Amino acid sequence: CASSYSDGGAADTQYF.

The chain recombines TRBV4-1 with TRBJ2-1; D gene unclear. Between the trimmed V and J ends, which lost 4 bases and 1 base, there was a span of 11 bases. This CDR3 has 15 residues. Germline assignment: CDR1 MGHRA and CDR2 YSYEKL. The CDR3 coding sequence is TGCGCCAGCAGCCCGAGCGTCATGTCCTACAATGAGCAGTTCTTC. Protein: CASSPSVMSYNEQFF.

The V gene is TRBV2, the J gene TRBJ2-2; D not resolved. V was shortened by 5 bases and J by 0 bases, with 10 bases between the two germline ends. CDR1 and CDR2 (germline): SNHLY, FYNNEI. This CDR3 spans 15 amino acids. CDR3 in amino acids: CASSKQRPNTGELFF. The CDR3 DNA sequence: TGTGCCAGCAGTAAGCAGCGTCCGAACACCGGGGAGCTGTTTTTT.